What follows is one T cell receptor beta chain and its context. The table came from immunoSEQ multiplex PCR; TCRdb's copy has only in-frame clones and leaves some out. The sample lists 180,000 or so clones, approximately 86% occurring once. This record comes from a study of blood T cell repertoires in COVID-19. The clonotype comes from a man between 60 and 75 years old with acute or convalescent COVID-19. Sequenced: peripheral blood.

CDR3 DNA sequence: TGTGCCTGGAGTGCTTGGCGGGAGGCCGAGCAGTACTTC. This encodes CAWSAWREAEQYF. The chain links TRBV30 to TRBJ2-7; TRBD2 matches 8 bases. Germline V gene lookup returns CDR1 GTSNPN and CDR2 SVGIG (reference sequence). V was pared by 1 base and J by 6 bases, with 5 bases of the junction left unmatched. This CDR3 comprises 13 residues. Full variable domain (rest looked up from reference TRBV30 and TRBJ2-7): SQTIHQWPATLVQPVGSPLSLECTVEGTSNPNLYWYRQAAGRGLQLLFYSVGIGQISSEVPQNLSASRPQDRQFILSSKKLLLSDSGFYLCAWSAWREAEQYFGPGTRLTVT.